This T cell receptor beta chain was identified in a study of memory CD4+ T cells and cytomegalovirus serostatus. The sort gate was single viable CD3+CD4+CD8-CD45RO+ cells for memory CD4+ T cells. Donors' CMV status reflects serum IgG against pp150, pp28, p38, p52. Total CD4+ T cells were enriched by CD4 positive selection. Study outcomes and limitations: Suggested: most of the CMV-linked TCR signature lies in CD4+ memory cells. Each of fewer than 80 CMV-associated TCRbeta sequences occurred in one to five individuals.

Trimming cost V 3 bases and J 6 bases, with 17 bases left between them. In germline, CDR1 is SGHDT, CDR2 YYEEEE. The CDR3 loop spans 15 amino acids. On this clone: Its antigen remains unidentified.

Profiling relied on immunoSEQ multiplex PCR, and the TCRdb table lists in-frame clones only, not all of them. Of some 29,000 clones listed, about 75% are singletons. V gene TRBV5-6 combines with J gene TRBJ2-3, with D tentatively TRBD1 (6 bases). The sequencing input was memory CD4+ T cells from blood. This TCR came from an adult in good health and CMV-seronegative. Some clones in this sample may be carry-over from other donors' samples. The CDR3 protein is CASSSPGLGGDTQYF. DNA for the CDR3: TGTGCCAGCAGCTCTCCGGGCCTTGGGGGCGATACGCAGTATTTT.